This T cell receptor beta chain was documented in a study of blood T cell repertoires in COVID-19. Overall study: PBMCs, B-cell-depleted T cells, or T cells provided the cDNA or gDNA that made up the material.

This CDR3 has 16 residues. Per the germline V gene, CDR1 is SGHAT and CDR2 is FQNNGV. The V end lost 5 bases, the J end lost 0 bases, and 11 bases lay between the germline ends. Clones were read by immunoSEQ multiplex PCR, and TCRdb kept only the in-frame ones, dropping some. The sample holds 110,000 to 150,000 clones, roughly 86% seen once. The chain is built from TRBV11-2 and TRBJ1-6, with D maybe TRBD1 (5 bases). Specimen: peripheral blood. The TCR was taken from a human donor in a cohort sampled during active COVID-19. The DNA for the CDR3 is TGTGCCAGCAGCCTCCAGGGAAGCTCCTATAATTCACCCCTCCACTTT. This codes for CASSLQGSSYNSPLHF.